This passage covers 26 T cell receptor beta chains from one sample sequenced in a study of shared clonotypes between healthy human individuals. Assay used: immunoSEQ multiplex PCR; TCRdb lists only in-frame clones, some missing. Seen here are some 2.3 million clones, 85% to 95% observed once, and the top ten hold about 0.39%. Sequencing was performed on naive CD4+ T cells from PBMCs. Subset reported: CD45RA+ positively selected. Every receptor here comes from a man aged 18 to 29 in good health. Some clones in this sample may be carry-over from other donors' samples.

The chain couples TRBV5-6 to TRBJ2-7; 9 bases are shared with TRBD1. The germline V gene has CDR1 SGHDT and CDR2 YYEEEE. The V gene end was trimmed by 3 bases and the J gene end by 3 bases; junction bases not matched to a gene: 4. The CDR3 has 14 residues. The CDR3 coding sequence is TGTGCCAGCAGCTCGACAGGGGGGGACTACGAGCAGTACTTC. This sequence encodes CASSSTGGDYEQYF.

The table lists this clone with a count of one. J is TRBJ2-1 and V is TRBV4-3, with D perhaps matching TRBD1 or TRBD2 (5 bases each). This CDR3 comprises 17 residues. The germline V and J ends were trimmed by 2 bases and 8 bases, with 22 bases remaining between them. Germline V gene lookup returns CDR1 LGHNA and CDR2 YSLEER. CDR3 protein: CASSQHPPGPEDDEQFF. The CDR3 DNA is TGCGCCAGCAGCCAACATCCACCGGGACCCGAAGACGATGAGCAGTTCTTC.

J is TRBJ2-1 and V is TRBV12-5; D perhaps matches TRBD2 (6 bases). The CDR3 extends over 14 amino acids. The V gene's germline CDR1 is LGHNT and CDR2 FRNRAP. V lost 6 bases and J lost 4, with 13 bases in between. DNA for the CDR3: TGTGCTAGTGGGTCGGGGACTGGTTACAATGAGCAGTTCTTC. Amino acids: CASGSGTGYNEQFF.

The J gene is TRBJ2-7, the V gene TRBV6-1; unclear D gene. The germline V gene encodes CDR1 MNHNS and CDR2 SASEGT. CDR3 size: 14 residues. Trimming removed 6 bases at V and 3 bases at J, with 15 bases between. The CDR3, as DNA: TGTGCCAGCAGGAAAGGACGCGCCATCTACGAGCAGTACTTC. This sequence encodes CASRKGRAIYEQYF.

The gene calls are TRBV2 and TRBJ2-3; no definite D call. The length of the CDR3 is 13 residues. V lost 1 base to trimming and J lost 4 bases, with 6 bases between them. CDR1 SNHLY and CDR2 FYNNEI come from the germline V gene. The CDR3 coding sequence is TGTGCCAGCAGTGAAGGGTTTGCAGATACGCAGTATTTT. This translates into CASSEGFADTQYF.

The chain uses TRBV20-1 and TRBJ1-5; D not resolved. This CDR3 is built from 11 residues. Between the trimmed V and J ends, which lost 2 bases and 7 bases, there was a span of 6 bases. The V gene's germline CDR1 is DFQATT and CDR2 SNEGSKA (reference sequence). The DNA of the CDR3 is TGCAGTGCTAGATATGGACAGCCCCAGCATTTT. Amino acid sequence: CSARYGQPQHF.

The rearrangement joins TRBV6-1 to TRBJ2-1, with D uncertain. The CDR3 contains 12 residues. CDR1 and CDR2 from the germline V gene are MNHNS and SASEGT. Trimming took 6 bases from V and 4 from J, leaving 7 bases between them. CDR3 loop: CASRDRYNEQFF. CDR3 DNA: TGTGCCAGCAGAGATAGGTACAATGAGCAGTTCTTC.

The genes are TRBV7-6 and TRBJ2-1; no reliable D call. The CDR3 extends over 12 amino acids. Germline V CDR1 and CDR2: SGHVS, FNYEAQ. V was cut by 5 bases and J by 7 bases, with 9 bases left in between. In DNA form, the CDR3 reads TGTGCCAGCAGCCCCATAAGGAATGAGCAGTTCTTC. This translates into CASSPIRNEQFF.

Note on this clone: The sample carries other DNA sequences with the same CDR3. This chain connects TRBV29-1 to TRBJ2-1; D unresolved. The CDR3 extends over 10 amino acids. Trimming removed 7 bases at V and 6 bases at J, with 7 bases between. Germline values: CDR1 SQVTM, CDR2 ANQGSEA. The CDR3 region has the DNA TGCAGCGCGAACAGCAATGAGCAGTTCTTC. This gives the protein CSANSNEQFF.

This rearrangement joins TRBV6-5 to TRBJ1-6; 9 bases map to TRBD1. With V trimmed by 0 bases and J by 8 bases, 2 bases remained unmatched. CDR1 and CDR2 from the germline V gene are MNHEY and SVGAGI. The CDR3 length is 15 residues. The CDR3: CASSYSRQGDSPLHF. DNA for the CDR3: TGTGCCAGCAGTTACTCGAGACAGGGGGATTCACCCCTCCACTTT.

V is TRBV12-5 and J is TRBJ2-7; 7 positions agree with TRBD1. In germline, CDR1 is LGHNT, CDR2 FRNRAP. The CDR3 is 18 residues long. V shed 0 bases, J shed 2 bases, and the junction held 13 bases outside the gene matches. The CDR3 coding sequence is TGTGCTAGTGGTTTGGTAGATTATCGACAGGGAATCCCCTACGAGCAGTACTTC. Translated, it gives CASGLVDYRQGIPYEQYF.

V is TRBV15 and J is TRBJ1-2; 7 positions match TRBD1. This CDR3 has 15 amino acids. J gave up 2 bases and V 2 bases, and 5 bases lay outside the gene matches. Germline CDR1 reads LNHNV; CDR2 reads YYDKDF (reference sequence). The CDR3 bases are TGTGCCACCAGCAGACTCCGGGGACAGAACTATGGCTACACCTTC. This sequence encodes CATSRLRGQNYGYTF.

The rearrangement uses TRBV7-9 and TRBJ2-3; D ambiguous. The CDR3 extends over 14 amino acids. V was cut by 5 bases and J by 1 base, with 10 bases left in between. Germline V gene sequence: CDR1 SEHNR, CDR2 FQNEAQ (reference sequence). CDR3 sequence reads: CASSPLVGTDTQYF. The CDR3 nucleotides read TGTGCCAGCAGCCCCCTCGTGGGCACAGATACGCAGTATTTT.

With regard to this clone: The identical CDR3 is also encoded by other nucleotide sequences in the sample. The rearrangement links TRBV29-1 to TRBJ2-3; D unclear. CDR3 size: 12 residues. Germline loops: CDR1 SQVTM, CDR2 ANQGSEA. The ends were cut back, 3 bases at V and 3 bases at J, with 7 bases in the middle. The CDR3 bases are TGCAGCGTTGATTCAGGTACAGATACGCAGTATTTT. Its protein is CSVDSGTDTQYF.

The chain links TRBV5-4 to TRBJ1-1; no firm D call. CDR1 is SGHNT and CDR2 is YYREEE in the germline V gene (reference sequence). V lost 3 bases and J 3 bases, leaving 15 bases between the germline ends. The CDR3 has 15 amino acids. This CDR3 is CASSSPGLKDTEAFF. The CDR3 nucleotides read TGTGCCAGCAGCTCCCCGGGATTAAAGGACACTGAAGCTTTCTTT. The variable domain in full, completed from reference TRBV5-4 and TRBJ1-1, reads ETGVTQSPTHLIKTRGQQVTLRCSSQSGHNTVSWYQQALGQGPQFIFQYYREEENGRGNFPPRFSGLQFPNYSSELNVNALELDDSALYLCASSSPGLKDTEAFFGQGTRLTVV.

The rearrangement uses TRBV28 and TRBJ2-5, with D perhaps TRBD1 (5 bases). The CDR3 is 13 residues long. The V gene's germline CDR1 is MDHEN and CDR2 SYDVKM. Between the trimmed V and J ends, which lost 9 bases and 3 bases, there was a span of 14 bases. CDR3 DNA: TGTGCCAGGTCGACAGTAGCTGAAGAGACCCAGTACTTC. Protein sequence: CARSTVAEETQYF.

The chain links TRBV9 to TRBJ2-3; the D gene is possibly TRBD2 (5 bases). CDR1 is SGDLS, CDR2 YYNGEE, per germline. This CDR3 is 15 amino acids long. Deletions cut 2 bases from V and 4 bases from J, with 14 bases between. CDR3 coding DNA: TGTGCCAGCAGCGTTTCCGGGGTTAGGGCAGATACGCAGTATTTT. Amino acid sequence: CASSVSGVRADTQYF.

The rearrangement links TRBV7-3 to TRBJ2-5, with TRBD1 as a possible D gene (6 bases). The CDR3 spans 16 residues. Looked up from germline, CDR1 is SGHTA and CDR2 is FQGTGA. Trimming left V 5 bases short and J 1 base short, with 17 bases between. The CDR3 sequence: CASSIQGPPGQETQYF. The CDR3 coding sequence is TGTGCCAGCAGCATACAGGGACCCCCCGGCCAAGAGACCCAGTACTTC.

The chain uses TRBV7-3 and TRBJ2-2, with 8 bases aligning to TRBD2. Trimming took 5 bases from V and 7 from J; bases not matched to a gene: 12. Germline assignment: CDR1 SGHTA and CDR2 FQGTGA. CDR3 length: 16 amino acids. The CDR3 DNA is TGTGCCAGCAGCATCTTTAGCGGGATGAATGGCGGGGAGCTGTTTTTT. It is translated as CASSIFSGMNGGELFF.

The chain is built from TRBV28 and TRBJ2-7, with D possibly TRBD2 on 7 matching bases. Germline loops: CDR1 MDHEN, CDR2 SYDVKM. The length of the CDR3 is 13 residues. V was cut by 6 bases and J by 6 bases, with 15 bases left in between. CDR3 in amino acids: CASSGGGEIEQYF. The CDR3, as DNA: TGTGCCAGCAGCGGAGGGGGGGAAATCGAGCAGTACTTC.

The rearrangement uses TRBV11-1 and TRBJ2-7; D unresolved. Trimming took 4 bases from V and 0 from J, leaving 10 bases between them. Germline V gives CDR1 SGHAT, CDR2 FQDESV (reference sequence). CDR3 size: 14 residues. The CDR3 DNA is TGTGCCAGCAGCTCTTTACTGCGCTCCTACGAGCAGTACTTC. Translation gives CASSSLLRSYEQYF.

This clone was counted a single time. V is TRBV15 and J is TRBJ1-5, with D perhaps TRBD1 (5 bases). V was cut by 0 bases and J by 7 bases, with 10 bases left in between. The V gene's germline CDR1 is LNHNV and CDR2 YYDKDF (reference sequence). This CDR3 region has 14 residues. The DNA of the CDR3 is TGTGCCACCAGCAGAGATAAAAAGGGGCAGCCCCAGCATTTT. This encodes CATSRDKKGQPQHF.

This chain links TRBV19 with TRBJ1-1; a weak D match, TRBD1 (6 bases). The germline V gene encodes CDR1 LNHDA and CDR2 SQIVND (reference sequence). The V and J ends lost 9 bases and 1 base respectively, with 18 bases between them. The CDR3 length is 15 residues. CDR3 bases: TGTGCCAGCAAGTGGGAAACAGGGCCGAACACTGAAGCTTTCTTT. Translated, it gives CASKWETGPNTEAFF.

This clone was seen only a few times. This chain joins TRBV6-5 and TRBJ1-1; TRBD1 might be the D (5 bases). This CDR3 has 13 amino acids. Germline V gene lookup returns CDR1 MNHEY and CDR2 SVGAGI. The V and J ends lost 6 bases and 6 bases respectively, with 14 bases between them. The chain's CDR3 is CASSPPWGSEAFF. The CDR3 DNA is TGTGCCAGCAGCCCTCCTTGGGGCTCTGAAGCTTTCTTT.

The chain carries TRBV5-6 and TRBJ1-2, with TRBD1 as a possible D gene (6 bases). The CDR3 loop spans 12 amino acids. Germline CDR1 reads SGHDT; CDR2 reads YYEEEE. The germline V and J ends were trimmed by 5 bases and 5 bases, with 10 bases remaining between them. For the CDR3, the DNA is TGTGCCAGCAGGGCAACAGGGTATGGCTACACCTTC. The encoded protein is CASRATGYGYTF.

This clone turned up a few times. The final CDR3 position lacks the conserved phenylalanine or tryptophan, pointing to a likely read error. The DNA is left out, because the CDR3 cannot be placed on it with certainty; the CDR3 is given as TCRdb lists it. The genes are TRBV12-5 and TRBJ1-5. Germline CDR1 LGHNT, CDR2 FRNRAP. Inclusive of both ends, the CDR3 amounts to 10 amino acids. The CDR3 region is CVKENPGETL.